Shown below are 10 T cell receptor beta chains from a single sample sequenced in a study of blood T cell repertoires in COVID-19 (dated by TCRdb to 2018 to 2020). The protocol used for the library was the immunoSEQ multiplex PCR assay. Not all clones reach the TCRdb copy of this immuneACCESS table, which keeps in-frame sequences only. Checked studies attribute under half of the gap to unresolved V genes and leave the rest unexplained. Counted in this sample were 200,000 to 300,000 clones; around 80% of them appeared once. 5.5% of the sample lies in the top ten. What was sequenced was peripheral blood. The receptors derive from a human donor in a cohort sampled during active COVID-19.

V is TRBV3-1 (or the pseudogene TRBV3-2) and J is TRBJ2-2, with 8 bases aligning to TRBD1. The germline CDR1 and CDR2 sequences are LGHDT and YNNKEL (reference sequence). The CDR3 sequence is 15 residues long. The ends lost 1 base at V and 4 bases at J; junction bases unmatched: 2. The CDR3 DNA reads TGTGCCAGCAGCCAAGGGGACAGGTTCACCGGGGAGCTGTTTTTT. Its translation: CASSQGDRFTGELFF.

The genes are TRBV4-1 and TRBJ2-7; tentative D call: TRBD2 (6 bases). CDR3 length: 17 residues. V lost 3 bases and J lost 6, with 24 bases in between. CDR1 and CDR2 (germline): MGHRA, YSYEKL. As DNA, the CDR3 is TGCGCCAGCAGCCACGACCCGGGACTTATAAACACCGCCGAGCAGTACTTC. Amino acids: CASSHDPGLINTAEQYF.

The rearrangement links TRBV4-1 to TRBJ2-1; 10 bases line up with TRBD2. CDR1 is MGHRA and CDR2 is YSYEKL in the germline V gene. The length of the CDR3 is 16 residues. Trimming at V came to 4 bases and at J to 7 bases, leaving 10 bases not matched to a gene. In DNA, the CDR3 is TGCGCCAGCAGCCCTACCGGGACTAGCGTTCCGAATGAGCAGTTCTTC. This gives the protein CASSPTGTSVPNEQFF.

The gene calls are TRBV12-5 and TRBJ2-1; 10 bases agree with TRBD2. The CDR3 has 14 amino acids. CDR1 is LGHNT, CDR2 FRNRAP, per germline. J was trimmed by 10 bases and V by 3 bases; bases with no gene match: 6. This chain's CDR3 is CASGLSGGAGEQFF. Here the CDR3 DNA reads TGTGCTAGTGGTTTAAGCGGGGGGGCAGGAGAGCAGTTCTTC. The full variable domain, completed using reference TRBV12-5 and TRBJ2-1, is DARVTQTPRHKVTEMGQEVTMRCQPILGHNTVFWYRQTMMQGLELLAYFRNRAPLDDSGMPKDRFSAEMPDATLATLKIQPSEPRDSAVYFCASGLSGGAGEQFFGPGTRLTVL.

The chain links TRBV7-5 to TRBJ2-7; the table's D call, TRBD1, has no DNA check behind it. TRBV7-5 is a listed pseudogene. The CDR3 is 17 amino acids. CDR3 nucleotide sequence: TGTGCCAGAAGCCCACACTGTGGGGACAGGGACACCTACGAGCAGTACTTC. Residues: CARSPHCGDRDTYEQYF.

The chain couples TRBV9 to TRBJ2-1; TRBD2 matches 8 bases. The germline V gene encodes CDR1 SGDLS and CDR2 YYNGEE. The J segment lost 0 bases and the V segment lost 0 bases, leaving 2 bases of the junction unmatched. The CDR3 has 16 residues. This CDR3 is CASSVGGTSSYNEQFF. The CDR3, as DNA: TGTGCCAGCAGCGTAGGCGGGACTAGCTCCTACAATGAGCAGTTCTTC.

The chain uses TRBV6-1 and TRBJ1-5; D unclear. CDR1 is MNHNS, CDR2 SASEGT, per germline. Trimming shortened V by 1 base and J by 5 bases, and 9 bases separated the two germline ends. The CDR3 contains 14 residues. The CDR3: CASSEVRAHQPQHF. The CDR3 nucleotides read TGTGCCAGCAGTGAAGTGAGGGCCCATCAGCCCCAGCATTTT.

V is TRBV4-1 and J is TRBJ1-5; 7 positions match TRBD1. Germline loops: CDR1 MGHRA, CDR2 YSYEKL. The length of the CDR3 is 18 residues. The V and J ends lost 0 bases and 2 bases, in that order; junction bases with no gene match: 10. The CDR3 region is CASSQESDRVQGNQPQHF. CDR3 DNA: TGCGCCAGCAGCCAAGAGAGCGACAGGGTTCAAGGCAATCAGCCCCAGCATTTT.

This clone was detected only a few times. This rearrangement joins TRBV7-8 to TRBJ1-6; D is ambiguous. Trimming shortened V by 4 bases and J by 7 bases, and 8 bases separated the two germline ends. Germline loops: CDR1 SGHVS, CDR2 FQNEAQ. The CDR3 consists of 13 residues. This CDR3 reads CASSSNWNSPLHF. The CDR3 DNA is TGTGCCAGCAGCTCCAACTGGAATTCACCCCTCCACTTT.

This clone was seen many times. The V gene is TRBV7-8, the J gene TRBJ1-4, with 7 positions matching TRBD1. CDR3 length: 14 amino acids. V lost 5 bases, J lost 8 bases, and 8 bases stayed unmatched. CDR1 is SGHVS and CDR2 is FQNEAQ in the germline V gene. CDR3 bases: TGTGCCAGCAGCGAGACAGGGATTAGGGAAAAACTGTTTTTT. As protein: CASSETGIREKLFF. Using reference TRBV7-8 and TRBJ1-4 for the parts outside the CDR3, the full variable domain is GAGVSQSPRYKVAKRGQDVALRCDPISGHVSLFWYQQALGQGPEFLTYFQNEAQLDKSGLPSDRFFAERPEGSVSTLKIQRTQQEDSAVYLCASSETGIREKLFFGSGTQLSVL.